One sample yielded the 5 T cell receptor beta chains listed below, sequenced in a study of cytomegalovirus exposure and HLA in healthy donors. The method was immunoSEQ multiplex PCR; TCRdb's version includes in-frame clones alone and lacks a portion of them. The sample yields 90,000 or so clones, about 85% seen once. Sequenced sample: PBMCs. These receptors were taken from a man aged 18 to 30 in good health and CMV-seropositive.

This chain joins TRBV5-1 and TRBJ2-1; TRBD1 matches 8 bases. CDR3 length: 14 amino acids. Germline V lookup: CDR1 SGHRS, CDR2 YFSETQ. Germline trimming cut 4 bases from V and 5 bases from J; bases unmatched to any gene: 5. The CDR3 region is CASSLQGVDNEQFF. The CDR3 DNA reads TGCGCCAGCAGCCTACAGGGGGTTGACAATGAGCAGTTCTTC. Combining the CDR3 with reference TRBV5-1 and TRBJ2-1 gives the whole variable domain KAGVTQTPRYLIKTRGQQVTLSCSPISGHRSVSWYQQTPGQGLQFLFEYFSETQRNKGNFPGRFSGRQFSNSRSEMNVSTLELGDSALYLCASSLQGVDNEQFFGPGTRLTVL.

This clone was counted a single time. The chain links TRBV2 to TRBJ2-3, with 8 bases identical to TRBD2. V dropped 7 bases and J dropped 0; count of bases not matched to a gene: 9. The germline CDR1 and CDR2 sequences are SNHLY and FYNNEI. This CDR3 spans 16 amino acids. The CDR3 coding sequence is TGTGCCAGCACTCCCTATGCTAGCGGGAGCACAGATACGCAGTATTTT. It encodes CASTPYASGSTDTQYF.

CDR3 sequence (DNA): TGCGCCAGCAGCTTGGGACTTAGCCACGAGCAGTACTTC. Translation gives CASSLGLSHEQYF. V usage is TRBV5-1 and J usage is TRBJ2-7; D not certain. The CDR3 sequence is 13 residues long. Between the trimmed V and J ends, which lost 0 bases and 5 bases, there was a span of 9 bases. CDR1 and CDR2 from the germline V gene are SGHRS and YFSETQ. Using reference TRBV5-1 and TRBJ2-7 for the parts outside the CDR3, the full variable domain is KAGVTQTPRYLIKTRGQQVTLSCSPISGHRSVSWYQQTPGQGLQFLFEYFSETQRNKGNFPGRFSGRQFSNSRSEMNVSTLELGDSALYLCASSLGLSHEQYFGPGTRLTVT.

The chain uses TRBV19 and TRBJ1-5; D uncertain. CDR1 is LNHDA and CDR2 is SQIVND in the germline V gene (reference sequence). Between the trimmed V and J ends, which lost 2 bases and 4 bases, there was a span of 12 bases. The CDR3 runs to 15 residues. The CDR3 reads CASSIREGENQPQHF. The CDR3, as DNA: TGTGCCAGTAGTATACGGGAGGGCGAGAATCAGCCCCAGCATTTT.

The V call is TRBV5-1, the J call TRBJ2-1, with 8 bases lining up with TRBD1. This CDR3 contains 15 residues. The trim removed 0 bases at V and 8 bases at J, leaving 7 bases unmatched. From germline, CDR1 is SGHRS and CDR2 YFSETQ. The CDR3 reads CASSLGGRGPHEQFF. CDR3 DNA sequence: TGCGCCAGCAGCTTGGGGGGCAGGGGGCCTCATGAGCAGTTCTTC. The full variable domain, in which reference TRBV5-1 and TRBJ2-1 provide the parts outside the CDR3, is KAGVTQTPRYLIKTRGQQVTLSCSPISGHRSVSWYQQTPGQGLQFLFEYFSETQRNKGNFPGRFSGRQFSNSRSEMNVSTLELGDSALYLCASSLGGRGPHEQFFGPGTRLTVL.